The table lists the clone carrying this T cell receptor beta chain with many counts. Other DNA sequences in this sample translate to the same CDR3. In the authors' workflow: It was from reference gene primer amplification that nucleated cell counts were estimated. The method was immunoSEQ multiplex PCR; TCRdb's version includes in-frame clones alone and lacks a portion of them. The D gene and trimming were derived from the DNA, and the V and J assignments and clone size from that table. The table records around 140,000 clones, more than 60% of them present only once. This sample is drawn from a study of blood T cell repertoires in COVID-19. Study in general: From the United States, Italy and Spain came samples of acute and convalescent COVID-19.

V lost 1 base and J 4 bases, leaving 7 bases between the germline ends. This CDR3 has 13 amino acids. V is TRBV12-3 or TRBV12-4 and J is TRBJ1-1, with D maybe TRBD1 (5 bases). Sequenced sample: peripheral blood. This receptor was identified in a woman aged 70-85 years with acute or convalescent COVID-19. In DNA form, the CDR3 reads TGTGCCAGCAGTTTAGTGGGGGGCACTGAAGCTTTCTTT. Its translation is CASSLVGGTEAFF.